A single sample is the source of the 27 T cell receptor beta chains below, sequenced in a study of brain metastases from non-small cell lung cancer. Only in-frame clones appear in the TCRdb table, and some are missing; sequencing was by immunoSEQ multiplex PCR. The sample lists thousands of clones, approximately 86% occurring once. Sample: primary lung tumor tissue. The receptors were gathered from a donor at least 40 years old with non-small cell lung cancer.

The chain links TRBV7-8 to TRBJ1-2; 7 nucleotides match TRBD1. The J segment lost 6 bases and the V segment lost 5 bases, leaving 12 bases of the junction unmatched. This CDR3 region has 15 residues. The germline V gene has CDR1 SGHVS and CDR2 FQNEAQ. For the CDR3, the DNA is TGTGCCAGCAGCCCCCCTGGACAGGCATCAAATGGCTACACCTTC. Amino acids: CASSPPGQASNGYTF.

V and J are TRBV28 and TRBJ1-4; D gene ambiguous. The CDR3 covers 14 residues. Germline CDR1 MDHEN, CDR2 SYDVKM. Trimming shortened V by 5 bases and J by 4 bases, and 11 bases separated the two germline ends. Here the CDR3 reads CASSPDGFNEKLFF. The CDR3 bases are TGTGCCAGCAGTCCGGACGGGTTTAATGAAAAACTGTTTTTT.

V and J are TRBV6-5 and TRBJ2-7, with 9 bases aligning to TRBD1. With 5 bases clipped from V and 5 bases from J, the junction kept 4 bases outside the gene matches. Germline lookup yields CDR1 MNHEY and CDR2 SVGAGI. The CDR3 has 13 amino acids. The chain's CDR3 is CASSTGQGNEQYF. DNA for the CDR3: TGTGCCAGCAGTACGGGACAGGGTAACGAGCAGTACTTC.

V gene TRBV28 combines with J gene TRBJ2-2; TRBD1 might be the D (5 bases). Germline CDR1 and CDR2: MDHEN and SYDVKM. CDR3 length: 14 residues. The germline V and J ends were trimmed by 6 bases and 5 bases, with 13 bases remaining between them. In DNA, the CDR3 is TGTGCCAGCAGCCCGCAGGGATATACCGGGGAGCTGTTTTTT. As protein: CASSPQGYTGELFF. The whole variable domain, filled in from reference TRBV28 and TRBJ2-2, reads DVKVTQSSRYLVKRTGEKVFLECVQDMDHENMFWYRQDPGLGLRLIYFSYDVKMKEKGDIPEGYSVSREKKERFSLILESASTNQTSMYLCASSPQGYTGELFFGEGSRLTVL.

The rearrangement uses TRBV19 and TRBJ1-1; D call uncertain. The germline CDR1 and CDR2 sequences are LNHDA and SQIVND (reference sequence). CDR3 length equals 14 residues. Trimming left V 5 bases short and J 1 base short, with 11 bases between. For the CDR3, the DNA is TGTGCCAGTAGTGGGCGGGTTGCGAACACTGAAGCTTTCTTT. It is translated as CASSGRVANTEAFF. Supplemented by reference TRBV19 and TRBJ1-1, the full variable domain reads DGGITQSPKYLFRKEGQNVTLSCEQNLNHDAMYWYRQDPGQGLRLIYYSQIVNDFQKGDIAEGYSVSREKKESFPLTVTSAQKNPTAFYLCASSGRVANTEAFFGQGTRLTVV.

In this sample, this clone turned up a few times. The rearrangement joins TRBV19 to TRBJ1-3; D gene unclear. This CDR3 is 14 amino acids long. Trimming took 5 bases from V and 0 from J, leaving 8 bases between them. Germline CDR1 reads LNHDA; CDR2 reads SQIVND (reference sequence). CDR3: CASSSTRSGNTIYF. The CDR3 nucleotides read TGTGCCAGTAGTTCCACGCGCTCTGGAAACACCATATATTTT.

The rearrangement joins TRBV4-2 to TRBJ1-2; maybe TRBD1 (5 bases). V lost 0 bases and J 6 bases, leaving 8 bases between the germline ends. CDR3 length: 13 residues. The germline gives CDR1 LGHNA, CDR2 YNFKEQ. The CDR3 protein is CASSQDRGNGYTF. In DNA, the CDR3 is TGTGCCAGCAGCCAAGATCGGGGGAATGGCTACACCTTC.

This sequence joins TRBV14 and TRBJ2-1, with D possibly being TRBD2 (6 bases). The CDR3 loop spans 14 amino acids. V was trimmed by 5 bases and J by 2 bases, leaving 10 bases between them. Germline CDR1 is SGHDN and CDR2 is FVKESK. Here the CDR3 DNA reads TGTGCCAGCAGCTTGGGGGGACCCTACAATGAGCAGTTCTTC. Translating gives CASSLGGPYNEQFF.

The V gene is TRBV12-3 or TRBV12-4, the J gene TRBJ2-7, with 7 positions matching TRBD1. This CDR3 is 13 amino acids long. V lost 11 bases and J lost 3; bases outside the gene matches: 10. For the CDR3, the DNA is TGTGCCCGACCAGACAGGGAGCACTACGAGCAGTACTTC. Translation: CARPDREHYEQYF.

This chain joins TRBV29-1 and TRBJ2-3; TRBD2 aligns across 9 bases. CDR3 length equals 14 residues. Per germline, CDR1 SQVTM and CDR2 ANQGSEA. With V trimmed by 5 bases and J by 4 bases, 7 bases remained unmatched. The CDR3 region has the DNA TGCAGCGTTAGGCGGGAGGGTATGTCAGATACGCAGTATTTT. Encoded protein: CSVRREGMSDTQYF.

This clone was observed a single time. J is TRBJ1-5 and V is TRBV6-2 or TRBV6-3; D gene unclear. V was shortened by 4 bases and J by 5 bases, with 9 bases between the two germline ends. The CDR3 contains 13 residues. Looked up from germline, CDR1 is MNHEY and CDR2 is SVGEGT. In DNA, the CDR3 is TGTGCCAGCAGTTTAAGGGCGGATCAGCCCCAGCATTTT. It encodes CASSLRADQPQHF.

The rearrangement uses TRBV30 and TRBJ1-1; D is unclear. From germline, CDR1 is GTSNPN and CDR2 SVGIG (reference sequence). This CDR3 spans 14 amino acids. V lost 0 bases and J lost 10, with 18 bases in between. The CDR3 here is CAWSVPAMSDGAFF. CDR3 nucleotide sequence: TGTGCCTGGAGTGTACCCGCCATGAGCGATGGAGCTTTCTTT.

CDR3 residues: CASSGGTGVSPLHF. In DNA form, the CDR3 reads TGTGCCAGCAGCGGCGGGACAGGGGTCTCACCCCTCCACTTT. This rearrangement joins TRBV9 to TRBJ1-6; TRBD1 matches 10 bases. J was trimmed by 10 bases and V by 3 bases; bases with no gene match: 4. Germline V gene sequence: CDR1 SGDLS, CDR2 YYNGEE. The CDR3 contains 14 residues.

The rearrangement joins TRBV4-3 to TRBJ2-2; 8 nucleotides agree with TRBD1. From germline, CDR1 is LGHNA and CDR2 YSLEER. This CDR3 has 17 amino acids. Trimming at V came to 0 bases and at J to 4 bases, leaving 7 bases not matched to a gene. This chain's CDR3 is CASSQEGRGLGTGELFF. In DNA form, the CDR3 reads TGCGCCAGCAGCCAAGAAGGCAGGGGGCTAGGCACCGGGGAGCTGTTTTTT.

The V call is TRBV7-2, the J call TRBJ2-7; possibly TRBD1 for D (5 bases). V lost 5 bases and J lost 5, with 16 bases in between. The CDR3 totals 14 residues. Germline V gene sequence: CDR1 SGHTA, CDR2 FQGNSA. In DNA, the CDR3 is TGTGCCAGCAGCCTTGCAGGGTCCCACCACGAGCAGTACTTC. This codes for CASSLAGSHHEQYF.

This chain joins TRBV30 and TRBJ1-5; a weak D match, TRBD1 (6 bases). The CDR3 spans 14 residues. V was trimmed by 3 bases and J by 2 bases, leaving 11 bases between them. CDR1 and CDR2 from the germline V gene are GTSNPN and SVGIG (reference sequence). This CDR3 reads CAWRAEGGNQPQHF. In DNA, the CDR3 is TGTGCCTGGAGGGCTGAGGGGGGCAATCAGCCCCAGCATTTT.

The chain has TRBV2 and TRBJ2-6; D gene ambiguous. The CDR3 extends over 16 amino acids. V was pared by 1 base and J by 2 bases, with 9 bases between. From germline, CDR1 is SNHLY and CDR2 FYNNEI. The CDR3 spells CASSEGLKAGANVLTF. The DNA for the CDR3 is TGTGCCAGCAGTGAAGGGCTGAAGGCTGGGGCCAACGTCCTGACTTTC.

The chain has TRBV7-9 and TRBJ1-4; 9 bases match TRBD1. Trimming took 5 bases from V and 6 from J; bases not matched to a gene: 4. The CDR3 has 14 amino acids. Germline CDR1 is SEHNR and CDR2 is FQNEAQ (reference sequence). CDR3 loop: CASSLGQGDEKLFF. CDR3 in DNA: TGTGCCAGCAGCCTGGGACAGGGCGATGAAAAACTGTTTTTT.

This chain links TRBV15 with TRBJ1-4; perhaps TRBD1 as D (6 bases). Per the germline V gene, CDR1 is LNHNV and CDR2 is YYDKDF (reference sequence). This CDR3 has 15 amino acids. Trimming stripped 0 bases from V and 5 bases from J, with 10 bases between. The CDR3 nucleotides read TGTGCCACCAGCAGAGACGGGACAAGAAATGAAAAACTGTTTTTT. Amino acids: CATSRDGTRNEKLFF.

The chain combines TRBV9 with TRBJ1-1; D possibly corresponds to TRBD1 (6 bases). V was shortened by 0 bases and J by 7 bases, with 22 bases between the two germline ends. This CDR3 contains 17 residues. CDR1 and CDR2 from the germline V gene are SGDLS and YYNGEE. The CDR3 region is CASSVVRGGPGASEAFF. CDR3 in DNA: TGTGCCAGCAGCGTAGTCCGCGGGGGCCCCGGTGCGAGTGAAGCTTTCTTT.

V is TRBV4-1 and J is TRBJ2-6, with 8 bases aligning to TRBD1. The J segment lost 0 bases and the V segment lost 2 bases, leaving 9 bases of the junction unmatched. Germline-derived CDR1 and CDR2 are MGHRA and YSYEKL. This CDR3 is built from 19 residues. In DNA, the CDR3 is TGCGCCAGCAGCCAATTCGGGGACAGGTTCTACTCTGGGGCCAACGTCCTGACTTTC. It is translated as CASSQFGDRFYSGANVLTF.

The chain employs TRBV7-2 and TRBJ1-6; tentative D call: TRBD1 (5 bases). The V end was cut by 3 bases, the J end by 8 bases, with 11 bases between. This CDR3 is built from 14 residues. Germline V gene lookup returns CDR1 SGHTA and CDR2 FQGNSA. Written as DNA, the CDR3 is TGTGCCAGCAGCTTCCGGGGGGAGTATTCACCCCTCCACTTT. As protein: CASSFRGEYSPLHF.

The chain joins TRBV11-2 to TRBJ2-2; D not certain. CDR1 is SGHAT, CDR2 FQNNGV, per germline. The CDR3 length is 13 residues. Trimming cost V 1 base and J 1 base, with 1 base left between them. CDR3 sequence reads: CASSLVNTGELFF. The CDR3 nucleotides read TGTGCCAGCAGCTTAGTGAACACCGGGGAGCTGTTTTTT.

The chain combines TRBV27 with TRBJ1-5; D remains unclear. The length of the CDR3 is 18 residues. The V gene's germline CDR1 is MNHEY and CDR2 SMNVEV (reference sequence). V was clipped by 3 bases and J by 0 bases, with 18 bases between them. In DNA form, the CDR3 reads TGTGCCAGCAGTTTCGGAGATGCCGGCCGCTTTAGCAATCAGCCCCAGCATTTT. Its protein is CASSFGDAGRFSNQPQHF.

This rearrangement joins TRBV6-6 to TRBJ1-5; D unclear. Germline loops: CDR1 MNHNY, CDR2 SVGAGI (reference sequence). Trimming removed 9 bases at V and 0 bases at J, with 18 bases between. CDR3 length: 16 amino acids. The CDR3 protein is CASSRSGANSNQPQHF. CDR3 nucleotides: TGTGCCAGTAGCCGATCCGGCGCCAATAGCAATCAGCCCCAGCATTTT.

This CDR3 reads CASSDPRSDTQYF. The CDR3 DNA follows: TGTGCCAGCAGTGATCCCCGTAGCGATACGCAGTATTTT. The rearrangement links TRBV2 to TRBJ2-3, with D unresolved. Germline V gene sequence: CDR1 SNHLY, CDR2 FYNNEI. The CDR3 is 13 residues long. With 3 bases removed from V and 6 bases from J, the gap between germline ends came to 10 bases.

The V gene is TRBV2, the J gene TRBJ2-1; D unclear. With 6 bases removed from V and 0 bases from J, the gap between germline ends came to 9 bases. There are 14 residues in the CDR3. Germline-derived CDR1 and CDR2 are SNHLY and FYNNEI. The chain's CDR3 is CASSADSSYNEQFF. DNA for the CDR3: TGTGCCAGCAGCGCCGATAGCTCCTACAATGAGCAGTTCTTC. Complete variable domain (other parts from reference TRBV2 and TRBJ2-1): EPEVTQTPSHQVTQMGQEVILRCVPISNHLYFYWYRQILGQKVEFLVSFYNNEISEKSEIFDDQFSVERPDGSNFTLKIRSTKLEDSAMYFCASSADSSYNEQFFGPGTRLTVL.